These 2 T cell receptor beta chains share one sample of origin, sequenced in a study of blood T cell repertoires in COVID-19. Using immunoSEQ multiplex PCR, the repertoire was profiled, and TCRdb retains in-frame clones only, with some absent. The profile shows about 100,000 clones, roughly nine tenths of them singletons. Sequencing was done on a sample of peripheral blood. The receptors derive from a man in his 60s with acute or convalescent COVID-19.

Here the CDR3 DNA reads TGTGCCAGCAGCTTGGACGGCAGGGGGCTAAGTAATTCACCCCTCCACTTT. It specifies CASSLDGRGLSNSPLHF. The genes are TRBV5-4 and TRBJ1-6, with TRBD1 matching over 8 bases. The CDR3 totals 17 residues. V dropped 0 bases and J dropped 6; count of bases not matched to a gene: 8. Germline V lookup: CDR1 SGHNT, CDR2 YYREEE (reference sequence).

This clone was seen once. In DNA form, the CDR3 reads TGTGCCAGCAGCCTTCTAGCGTATGGTGAGCAGTTCTTC. Protein sequence: CASSLLAYGEQFF. The V gene is TRBV3-1 (or the pseudogene TRBV3-2), the J gene TRBJ2-1; D may be TRBD2 (6 bases). CDR3 length: 13 residues. With 4 bases removed from V and 9 bases from J, the gap between germline ends came to 13 bases. The germline CDR1 and CDR2 sequences are LGHDT and YNNKEL (reference sequence).